The 26 T cell receptor beta chains listed next were all sequenced from one sample in a study of T cell responses to AZD1222 COVID-19 vaccine. Assay: immunoSEQ multiplex PCR; the TCRdb copy retains only in-frame clones and omits some. The sample shows about 110,000 clones, roughly 92% of them seen only once. The source was peripheral blood, collected 28 days after the second AZD1222 dose. The receptor source for this set is an adult who received the AZD1222 COVID-19 vaccine.

The chain employs TRBV9 and TRBJ1-3; D remains unclear. This CDR3 is built from 16 residues. The germline CDR1 and CDR2 sequences are SGDLS and YYNGEE. Trimming removed 0 bases at V and 0 bases at J, with 10 bases between. CDR3 in DNA: TGTGCCAGCAGCGTAGTTGCGGGAAGCTCTGGAAACACCATATATTTT. It yields the protein CASSVVAGSSGNTIYF.

The chain is built from TRBV7-3 and TRBJ2-1; TRBD2 matches at 10 bases. Unmatched junction bases numbered 12, after V lost 5 bases and J lost 5 bases. The germline V gene encodes CDR1 SGHTA and CDR2 FQGTGA. The CDR3 contains 17 residues. The CDR3: CASSLRASGGLHNEQFF. CDR3 nucleotides: TGTGCCAGCAGCCTTCGGGCTAGCGGGGGCCTTCACAATGAGCAGTTCTTC.

In DNA, the CDR3 is TGTGCCAGTAGTAACCCGCGTAGGGAGGGCACTGAAGCTTTCTTT. Amino acid sequence: CASSNPRREGTEAFF. The chain combines TRBV19 with TRBJ1-1; D remains unclear. This CDR3 region has 15 residues. V shed 4 bases and J shed 4 bases, with 16 bases lying between them. Germline V CDR1 and CDR2: LNHDA, SQIVND (reference sequence).

This clone was detected a few times. The sample contains more than one DNA sequence encoding this CDR3. The CDR3 loop is CASSVQGDFYGYTF. CDR3 sequence (DNA): TGTGCCAGCAGTGTACAGGGGGATTTCTATGGCTACACCTTC. This chain links TRBV2 with TRBJ1-2, with 8 bases that match TRBD1. Trimming cost V 4 bases and J 4 bases; bases outside gene matches: 5. The CDR3 contains 14 residues. Germline CDR1 SNHLY, CDR2 FYNNEI.

V usage is TRBV3-1 (or the pseudogene TRBV3-2) and J usage is TRBJ2-1; D gene uncertain. The CDR3 consists of 14 residues. CDR1 LGHDT and CDR2 YNNKEL come from the germline V gene (reference sequence). Trimming took 3 bases from V and 7 from J, leaving 13 bases between them. CDR3: CASSHVGYVNEQFF. The CDR3 region has the DNA TGTGCCAGCAGCCATGTGGGATACGTGAATGAGCAGTTCTTC.

The count of this clone is one. The CDR3 end shows no conserved phenylalanine or tryptophan, and so a read error is likely. The DNA is omitted, as the CDR3 cannot be located on it reliably, and the CDR3 follows TCRdb's listing. The chain has TRBV6-5 and TRBJ1-1. Germline-derived CDR1 and CDR2 are MNHEY and SVGAGI. With termini counted, the CDR3 has 12 amino acids. The CDR3 loop is CASSSGRARFMI.

The chain uses TRBV10-3 and TRBJ2-1; D ambiguous. CDR3 size: 14 residues. The germline gives CDR1 ENHRY, CDR2 SYGVKD. V dropped 6 bases and J dropped 1 base, with 10 bases sitting between them. CDR3 sequence reads: CAISREESYNEQFF. The CDR3 DNA sequence: TGTGCCATCAGCCGCGAGGAGTCCTACAATGAGCAGTTCTTC.

This sequence joins TRBV5-1 and TRBJ2-7; the match to TRBD2 covers 11 bases. V dropped 2 bases and J dropped 0; count of bases not matched to a gene: 7. This CDR3 comprises 17 residues. Germline CDR1 SGHRS, CDR2 YFSETQ. The DNA of the CDR3 is TGCGCCAGCAGCTTAGGTACTAGCGGGGGCCTCTCCTACGAGCAGTACTTC. Protein product: CASSLGTSGGLSYEQYF.

The chain couples TRBV5-4 to TRBJ1-2; TRBD1 might be the D (5 bases). Germline V gene lookup returns CDR1 SGHNT and CDR2 YYREEE (reference sequence). V lost 4 bases and J 12 bases, leaving 19 bases between the germline ends. CDR3 length: 13 residues. The CDR3 region is CASSLPLGRSDTF. DNA of the CDR3: TGTGCCAGCAGCCTACCATTGGGACGTTCAGACACCTTC.

V and J are TRBV5-1 and TRBJ2-7, with 8 bases that match TRBD1. This CDR3 comprises 13 residues. Germline V gene lookup returns CDR1 SGHRS and CDR2 YFSETQ. V gave up 5 bases and J gave up 7 bases; unmatched junction bases: 8. The CDR3 DNA reads TGCGCCAGCAGAGGACCAGGGGGCAGGGAGCAGTACTTC. This codes for CASRGPGGREQYF.

The chain links TRBV27 to TRBJ2-2, with D hard to call. V was pared by 2 bases and J by 6 bases, with 7 bases between. Germline-derived CDR1 and CDR2 are MNHEY and SMNVEV (reference sequence). This CDR3 contains 13 residues. CDR3 sequence reads: CASSLALAGELFF. The CDR3, as DNA: TGTGCCAGCAGTTTAGCATTAGCCGGGGAGCTGTTTTTT.

V is TRBV6-5 and J is TRBJ2-5; D is unclear. V was clipped by 2 bases and J by 1 base, with 5 bases between them. This CDR3 spans 13 amino acids. Germline V CDR1 and CDR2: MNHEY, SVGAGI. The CDR3 region is CASSYGRQETQYF. CDR3 DNA: TGTGCCAGCAGTTACGGACGCCAAGAGACCCAGTACTTC.

This chain links TRBV4-3 with TRBJ2-1, with D possibly matching TRBD2 (6 bases). Germline values: CDR1 LGHNA, CDR2 YSLEER. Trimming left V 0 bases short and J 4 bases short, with 10 bases between. The CDR3 contains 15 residues. This CDR3 is CASSQDLAQYNEQFF. The DNA of the CDR3 is TGCGCCAGCAGCCAAGATCTAGCGCAGTACAATGAGCAGTTCTTC.

The rearrangement links TRBV18 to TRBJ2-7, with no clear D. The CDR3 contains 15 residues. Germline loops: CDR1 KGHSH, CDR2 LQKENI. Between the trimmed V and J ends, which lost 4 bases and 0 bases, there was a span of 13 bases. CDR3 region: CASSQSARSSYEQYF. CDR3 in DNA: TGTGCCAGCTCACAATCGGCCAGGAGCTCCTACGAGCAGTACTTC.

The chain couples TRBV19 to TRBJ2-1; D not resolved. Germline V CDR1 and CDR2: LNHDA, SQIVND (reference sequence). CDR3 length: 17 residues. The ends were cut back, 3 bases at V and 0 bases at J, with 15 bases in the middle. CDR3 sequence: CASSIMVSSTSYNEQFF. The DNA for the CDR3 is TGTGCCAGTAGTATTATGGTCAGCAGCACCTCCTACAATGAGCAGTTCTTC.

The rearrangement joins TRBV4-2 to TRBJ2-3; weak D call: TRBD2 (6 bases). Germline values: CDR1 LGHNA, CDR2 YNFKEQ. The V end lost 4 bases, the J end lost 14 bases, and 16 bases lay between the germline ends. There are 12 residues in the CDR3. CDR3 region: CASSPSGLHRYF. The CDR3 bases are TGTGCCAGCAGCCCGTCGGGACTTCACAGGTATTTT.

The chain combines TRBV4-1 with TRBJ1-5; 8 nucleotides align to TRBD1. The V gene end was trimmed by 4 bases and the J gene end by 0 bases; junction bases not matched to a gene: 11. Germline values: CDR1 MGHRA, CDR2 YSYEKL. The CDR3 runs 18 residues. The CDR3 sequence is CASSRVRTGTYSNQPQHF. In nucleotides, the CDR3 is TGCGCCAGCAGCCGTGTTAGGACAGGGACTTATAGCAATCAGCCCCAGCATTTT.

The chain carries TRBV5-1 and TRBJ2-1, with TRBD2 as a possible D gene (5 bases). Germline loops: CDR1 SGHRS, CDR2 YFSETQ. The CDR3 is 14 residues long. V was trimmed by 1 base and J by 3 bases, leaving 8 bases between them. CDR3 sequence reads: CASSLSGVYNEQFF. The CDR3 bases are TGCGCCAGCAGCTTGTCCGGGGTCTACAATGAGCAGTTCTTC.

The CDR3 loop reads CASTEPGQGDYNEQFF. The CDR3 region has the DNA TGTGCCAGTACCGAACCGGGACAGGGCGACTACAATGAGCAGTTCTTC. V is TRBV19 and J is TRBJ2-1, with 9 nucleotides matching TRBD1. The V and J ends lost 7 bases and 3 bases, in that order; junction bases with no gene match: 10. The CDR3 is 16 amino acids. Germline CDR1 reads LNHDA; CDR2 reads SQIVND (reference sequence).

CDR3 coding DNA: TGTGCCAGCAGCGTAGAGGGGGCAGGGGAAACGCAGTACTTC. It specifies CASSVEGAGETQYF. The V gene is TRBV9, the J gene TRBJ2-7, with 7 bases that match TRBD1. The germline V gene has CDR1 SGDLS and CDR2 YYNGEE. The CDR3 spans 14 residues. Losses at the gene ends were 0 bases for V and 9 bases for J; bases not matched to a gene: 9.

This sequence joins TRBV7-8 and TRBJ2-5; D is undetermined. V lost 2 bases, J lost 3 bases, and 10 bases lay in between. The CDR3 consists of 14 residues. The germline V gene encodes CDR1 SGHVS and CDR2 FQNEAQ. CDR3 DNA sequence: TGTGCCAGCAGCTTAAGAAGGGAAAAAGAGACCCAGTACTTC. This encodes CASSLRREKETQYF.

This sequence joins TRBV5-4 and TRBJ2-7, with 7 bases fitting TRBD2. Germline assignment: CDR1 SGHNT and CDR2 YYREEE (reference sequence). V was pared by 0 bases and J by 7 bases, with 7 bases of the junction left unmatched. This CDR3 comprises 14 residues. The CDR3 DNA is TGTGCCAGCAGCTTGGCGGCCGGGGGGTATGAGCAGTACTTC. This sequence encodes CASSLAAGGYEQYF.

The chain combines TRBV27 with TRBJ2-1, with TRBD2 identical over 13 bases. Germline V gene sequence: CDR1 MNHEY, CDR2 SMNVEV (reference sequence). CDR3 length: 14 residues. Trimming at V came to 7 bases and at J to 4 bases, leaving 1 base not matched to a gene. This CDR3 reads CASKGLAGYNEQFF. CDR3 coding DNA: TGTGCCAGCAAGGGACTAGCGGGGTACAATGAGCAGTTCTTC.

This clone was seen a single time. The chain employs TRBV2 and TRBJ1-3; D uncertain. The CDR3 extends over 13 amino acids. Germline lookup yields CDR1 SNHLY and CDR2 FYNNEI. V shed 6 bases and J shed 0 bases, with 6 bases lying between them. DNA for the CDR3: TGTGCCAGCAGGGCCCTCTCTGGAAACACCATATATTTT. Translating gives CASRALSGNTIYF.

The gene calls are TRBV19 and TRBJ2-5; no definite D call. Trimming left V 1 base short and J 5 bases short, with 8 bases between. This CDR3 contains 13 residues. In germline, CDR1 is LNHDA, CDR2 SQIVND (reference sequence). The CDR3 sequence: CASSIGSLETQYF. CDR3 in DNA: TGTGCCAGTAGTATAGGTAGCCTGGAGACCCAGTACTTC.

The V gene is TRBV6-2 or TRBV6-3, the J gene TRBJ1-5; D remains unclear. Deletions cut 2 bases from V and 6 bases from J, with 5 bases between. This CDR3 comprises 12 residues. Germline CDR1 is MNHEY and CDR2 is SVGEGT. The CDR3 spells CASSYGVQPQHF. For the CDR3, the DNA is TGTGCCAGCAGTTACGGGGTTCAGCCCCAGCATTTT.